The 2 T cell receptor beta chains presented below share a single source sample, sequenced in a study of identical twins. MiXCR, applied by TCRdb to the 5' RACE reads, yields one record per CDR3 protein. This sample has 1.5 million to 2 million distinct CDR3 sequences, with under 35% found just once. Sequencing was performed on cord blood. The receptors were sampled from a newborn girl in good health.

The rearrangement joins TRBV7-2 to TRBJ2-3; 12 bases align to TRBD2. With 1 base clipped from V and 6 bases from J, the junction kept 8 bases outside the gene matches. CDR3 length: 17 amino acids. CDR1 and CDR2 (germline): SGHTA, FQGNSA. CDR3 loop: CASSLDASGRVWDTQYF. CDR3 in DNA: TGTGCCAGCAGCTTAGATGCTAGCGGGAGGGTTTGGGATACGCAGTATTTT.

The J gene is TRBJ1-1, the V gene TRBV6-6, with D hard to call. Trimming removed 4 bases from V and 1 base from J, with 16 bases in between. This CDR3 comprises 16 residues. Germline-derived CDR1 and CDR2 are MNHNY and SVGAGI (reference sequence). The CDR3 nucleotides read TGTGCCAGCAGTTGGAACTCGGGCATAAAGAACACTGAAGCTTTCTTT. Encoded protein: CASSWNSGIKNTEAFF.